These 24 T cell receptor beta chains were all obtained from the same sample, sequenced in a study of blood T cell repertoires in COVID-19. Only in-frame clones appear in the TCRdb table, and some are missing; sequencing was by immunoSEQ multiplex PCR. The table lists about 400,000 clones, 88% of them singletons, with over 2% in the top ten. Sequencing was carried out using PBMCs or T cells enriched from blood (not recorded which). These receptor sequences come from a woman aged 40 to 50 with acute COVID-19.

The CDR3 DNA follows: TGTGCCAGTATTCCAGACAGGGCCTCCTACAATGAGCAGTTCTTC. This translates into CASIPDRASYNEQFF. The chain has TRBV19 and TRBJ2-1; TRBD1 matches at 7 bases. CDR3 size: 15 residues. Germline V gene sequence: CDR1 LNHDA, CDR2 SQIVND (reference sequence). The ends lost 7 bases at V and 0 bases at J; junction bases unmatched: 6.

V gene TRBV19 combines with J gene TRBJ2-5, with D maybe TRBD2 (7 bases). V was trimmed by 1 base and J by 1 base, leaving 10 bases between them. This CDR3 contains 15 residues. The germline V gene has CDR1 LNHDA and CDR2 SQIVND (reference sequence). CDR3 bases: TGTGCCAGTAGTATAGCCCGGGGGGCCCAAGAGACCCAGTACTTC. This sequence encodes CASSIARGAQETQYF. The full variable domain, rest sourced from reference TRBV19 and TRBJ2-5, is DGGITQSPKYLFRKEGQNVTLSCEQNLNHDAMYWYRQDPGQGLRLIYYSQIVNDFQKGDIAEGYSVSREKKESFPLTVTSAQKNPTAFYLCASSIARGAQETQYFGPGTRLLVL.

This clone has a single count. The chain links TRBV5-1 to TRBJ1-5; a weak D match, TRBD1 (6 bases). Germline values: CDR1 SGHRS, CDR2 YFSETQ. The V end was cut by 4 bases, the J end by 0 bases, with 11 bases between. There are 15 residues in the CDR3. CDR3 sequence: CASSRGGNSNQPQHF. The CDR3 nucleotides are TGCGCCAGCAGCCGAGGGGGTAATAGCAATCAGCCCCAGCATTTT.

The gene calls are TRBV5-1 and TRBJ2-5; D is possibly TRBD1 (5 bases). This CDR3 has 15 residues. CDR1 and CDR2 (germline): SGHRS, YFSETQ. Between the trimmed V and J ends, which lost 3 bases and 5 bases, there was a span of 17 bases. CDR3 coding DNA: TGCGCCAGCAGCTCTTTCGACAGTACTGGGGAGACCCAGTACTTC. This sequence encodes CASSSFDSTGETQYF.

The rearrangement uses TRBV9 and TRBJ2-1, with 10 bases matching TRBD2. Per the germline V gene, CDR1 is SGDLS and CDR2 is YYNGEE. The CDR3 has 16 residues. J was trimmed by 3 bases and V by 0 bases; bases with no gene match: 3. CDR3: CASSVGSGGDYNEQFF. The CDR3 coding sequence is TGTGCCAGCAGCGTAGGGAGCGGGGGGGACTACAATGAGCAGTTCTTC. Full variable domain (remainder filled in from reference TRBV9 and TRBJ2-1): DSGVTQTPKHLITATGQRVTLRCSPRSGDLSVYWYQQSLDQGLQFLIQYYNGEERAKGNILERFSAQQFPDLHSELNLSSLELGDSALYFCASSVGSGGDYNEQFFGPGTRLTVL.

The rearrangement joins TRBV11-2 to TRBJ2-1, with TRBD2 matching 15 bases. With 4 bases clipped from V and 5 bases from J, the junction kept 6 bases outside the gene matches. This CDR3 is 17 amino acids long. The germline CDR1 and CDR2 sequences are SGHAT and FQNNGV. The CDR3 region has the DNA TGTGCCAGCAGCTCTGGACTAGCGGGGGGGTATAACAATGAGCAGTTCTTC. Translated, it gives CASSSGLAGGYNNEQFF.

The J gene is TRBJ1-4, the V gene TRBV14, with TRBD1 matching over 10 bases. V dropped 2 bases and J dropped 10; count of bases not matched to a gene: 19. From germline, CDR1 is SGHDN and CDR2 FVKESK. The CDR3 spans 19 residues. The CDR3 region has the DNA TGTGCCAGCAGCCAATTCCTCCGGACAGGGGGACTGTATGGTGGAAAACTGTTTTTT. Protein: CASSQFLRTGGLYGGKLFF.

CDR3 bases: TGCAGCACCCTAGGACAGGGGGGCTACAATGAGCAGTTCTTC. It is translated as CSTLGQGGYNEQFF. This chain joins TRBV29-1 and TRBJ2-1; the match to TRBD1 covers 10 bases. V was clipped by 8 bases and J by 3 bases; unmatched bases: 7. Germline V CDR1 and CDR2: SQVTM, ANQGSEA. There are 14 residues in the CDR3.

The V and J genes are TRBV4-2 and TRBJ1-2; TRBD1 is a possible D gene (6 bases). Germline assignment: CDR1 LGHNA and CDR2 YNFKEQ. CDR3 size: 15 residues. V shed 0 bases and J shed 4 bases, with 12 bases lying between them. The CDR3 here is CASSQDADSFYGYTF. The CDR3 DNA reads TGTGCCAGCAGCCAAGATGCGGACAGTTTCTATGGCTACACCTTC.

This clone was detected a few times. The J gene is TRBJ1-6, the V gene TRBV5-5; 7 bases are a match to TRBD1. Trimming removed 4 bases from V and 3 bases from J; junction bases left unmatched: 10. Germline CDR1 is SGHKS and CDR2 is YYEKEE (reference sequence). The CDR3 is made up of 17 amino acids. As DNA, the CDR3 is TGTGCCAGCAGCGAACAGACAGGGTCGAACTATAATTCACCCCTCCACTTT. Its protein product is CASSEQTGSNYNSPLHF.

This chain uses TRBV19 with TRBJ1-5; TRBD1 might be the D (5 bases). Between the trimmed V and J ends, which lost 2 bases and 4 bases, there was a span of 12 bases. The CDR3 runs 15 residues. Germline V gene lookup returns CDR1 LNHDA and CDR2 SQIVND (reference sequence). CDR3 protein: CASSIQGLRNQPQHF. In nucleotides, the CDR3 is TGTGCCAGTAGTATACAGGGTTTAAGAAATCAGCCCCAGCATTTT.

This clone was observed a few times. This chain joins TRBV5-1 and TRBJ1-2, with 9 bases fitting TRBD1. Losses at the gene ends were 6 bases for V and 6 bases for J; bases not matched to a gene: 12. Germline CDR1 is SGHRS and CDR2 is YFSETQ. The CDR3 consists of 15 residues. For the CDR3, the DNA is TGCGCCAGCACCAGAGGGGGGACAGGGCCCCATGGCTACACCTTC. Translation: CASTRGGTGPHGYTF.

The chain's CDR3 is CATSRDPGQTTDYGYTF. The CDR3 DNA is TGTGCCACCAGCAGAGATCCGGGACAAACAACCGACTATGGCTACACCTTC. The chain is built from TRBV15 and TRBJ1-2; maybe TRBD1 (6 bases). Between the trimmed V and J ends, which lost 0 bases and 3 bases, there was a span of 17 bases. Looked up from germline, CDR1 is LNHNV and CDR2 is YYDKDF (reference sequence). The CDR3 runs 17 residues.

This clone was seen only once. J is TRBJ1-1 and V is TRBV6-5; D is perhaps TRBD1 (6 bases). CDR1 and CDR2 from the germline V gene are MNHEY and SVGAGI. Deletions cut 7 bases from V and 4 bases from J, with 13 bases between. This CDR3 has 13 amino acids. The CDR3 here is CASKRGGTTEAFF. The DNA for the CDR3 is TGTGCCAGCAAAAGGGGGGGTACCACTGAAGCTTTCTTT.

The chain joins TRBV7-2 to TRBJ2-5; the D gene is possibly TRBD2 (7 bases). The V gene's germline CDR1 is SGHTA and CDR2 FQGNSA. Trimming pared 3 bases from V and 7 bases from J, leaving 12 bases between. This CDR3 spans 13 amino acids. In nucleotides, the CDR3 is TGTGCCAGCAGCTTCCCGGGGGGCGGGACCCAGTACTTC. This translates into CASSFPGGGTQYF.

The chain combines TRBV5-1 with TRBJ2-7; 9 positions agree with TRBD1. The germline V gene encodes CDR1 SGHRS and CDR2 YFSETQ. The CDR3 is 17 amino acids. Losses at the gene ends were 4 bases for V and 3 bases for J; bases not matched to a gene: 14. In DNA form, the CDR3 reads TGCGCCAGCAGCGAGGGACAGGGATCCGGTTGGGACTACGAGCAGTACTTC. It codes for CASSEGQGSGWDYEQYF.

This clone was seen just once. The chain couples TRBV25-1 to TRBJ1-2; 7 bases are a match to TRBD1. J lost 6 bases, V lost 6 bases, and 7 bases had no gene match. Germline CDR1 and CDR2: MGHDK and SYGVNS. CDR3 size: 13 residues. This CDR3 is CASRPTGENGYTF. The DNA for the CDR3 is TGTGCCAGCAGACCAACAGGGGAGAATGGCTACACCTTC.

Here the CDR3 DNA reads TGTGCAAGTCGCTCTTCAGTGACCTACGAGCAGTACTTC. Protein product: CASRSSVTYEQYF. The chain uses TRBV12-2 and TRBJ2-7; the table's D call of TRBD1 was not tested on the DNA. TRBV12-2 is listed as a pseudogene. The length of the CDR3 is 13 residues.

J is TRBJ2-3 and V is TRBV9; 13 bases are a match to TRBD2. The V segment lost 3 bases and the J segment 8 bases; nucleotides outside the gene matches: 0. The CDR3 is made up of 13 amino acids. Germline CDR1 reads SGDLS; CDR2 reads YYNGEE. CDR3 sequence: CASSGTSGGTQYF. The CDR3 coding sequence is TGTGCCAGCAGCGGGACTAGCGGGGGTACGCAGTATTTT.

V is TRBV10-3 and J is TRBJ2-3, with 11 bases aligning to TRBD1. The V and J ends lost 4 bases and 6 bases, in that order; junction bases with no gene match: 3. From germline, CDR1 is ENHRY and CDR2 SYGVKD. The CDR3 has 14 residues. The CDR3: CAISGTGGMDTQYF. In nucleotides, the CDR3 is TGTGCCATCAGTGGGACAGGGGGCATGGATACGCAGTATTTT.

This sequence joins TRBV5-1 and TRBJ1-3; 7 positions match TRBD1. The germline gives CDR1 SGHRS, CDR2 YFSETQ. Losses at the gene ends were 3 bases for V and 0 bases for J; bases not matched to a gene: 6. The CDR3 consists of 16 residues. The DNA of the CDR3 is TGCGCCAGCAGCTGGGGGGACAGCAACTCTGGAAACACCATATATTTT. This sequence encodes CASSWGDSNSGNTIYF.

The J gene is TRBJ2-3, the V gene TRBV11-2; D is possibly TRBD2 (5 bases). V gave up 4 bases and J gave up 7 bases, with 6 bases separating them. Germline V gene lookup returns CDR1 SGHAT and CDR2 FQNNGV. The CDR3 contains 11 residues. The CDR3 DNA sequence: TGTGCCAGCAGCTCGGGATATACGCAGTATTTT. It translates to CASSSGYTQYF.

Comments on this clone: Additional DNA sequences in this sample encode the identical CDR3. The gene calls are TRBV2 and TRBJ1-1, with D perhaps TRBD1 (6 bases). This CDR3 is built from 14 residues. CDR1 and CDR2 from the germline V gene are SNHLY and FYNNEI. Trimming removed 5 bases from V and 0 bases from J, with 10 bases in between. CDR3 protein: CASSQQGLNTEAFF. Here the CDR3 DNA reads TGTGCCAGCAGTCAACAGGGCTTGAACACTGAAGCTTTCTTT.

This chain uses TRBV6-1 with TRBJ1-5; D is unresolved. Per the germline V gene, CDR1 is MNHNS and CDR2 is SASEGT. The CDR3 spans 18 residues. Trimming removed 0 bases from V and 4 bases from J, with 19 bases in between. The CDR3 DNA is TGTGCCAGCAGTGAAGCGAGCTGGGCGCGAGAAATTAATCAGCCCCAGCATTTT. Its protein is CASSEASWAREINQPQHF.